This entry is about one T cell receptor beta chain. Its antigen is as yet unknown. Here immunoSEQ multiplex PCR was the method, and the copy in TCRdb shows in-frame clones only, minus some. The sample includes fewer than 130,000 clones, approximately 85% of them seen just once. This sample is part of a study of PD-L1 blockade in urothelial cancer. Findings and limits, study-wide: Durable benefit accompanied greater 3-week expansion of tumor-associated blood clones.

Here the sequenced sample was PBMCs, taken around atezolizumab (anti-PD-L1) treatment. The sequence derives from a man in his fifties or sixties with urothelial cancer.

The CDR3 sequence: CASILASGYTGELFF. The CDR3 DNA is TGTGCCAGTATCCTCGCTAGCGGATACACCGGGGAGCTGTTTTTT. The chain uses TRBV19 and TRBJ2-2; TRBD2 matches at 7 bases. The CDR3 is 15 amino acids. Germline CDR1 and CDR2: LNHDA and SQIVND (reference sequence). The trim removed 7 bases at V and 3 bases at J, leaving 8 bases unmatched.